The 16 T cell receptor beta chains reported below all come from one sample, sequenced in a study of T-cell memory formation after mild COVID-19. TCRdb passed the 5' RACE reads through MiXCR, listing each CDR3 protein once. The sample holds hundreds of thousands of distinct CDR3 sequences, more than 20% seen once. Sequenced sample: PBMCs or a T cell subset sorted from them (not recorded which). The receptors derive from an adult woman who had mild COVID-19 (a few samples of this study predate the infection). Cell type and time point are not known.

This clonotype was picked up a small number of times. The J gene is TRBJ1-2, the V gene TRBV25-1; 9 bases fit TRBD1. J was trimmed by 4 bases and V by 2 bases; bases with no gene match: 5. This CDR3 is 15 amino acids long. Looked up from germline, CDR1 is MGHDK and CDR2 is SYGVNS. The DNA of the CDR3 is TGTGCCAGCAGTGAAGGGATGACAGGGGGCTATGGCTACACCTTC. Protein product: CASSEGMTGGYGYTF.

This clonotype was counted only a few times. This chain uses TRBV12-5 with TRBJ1-2; TRBD1 matches at 12 bases. Trimming removed 0 bases from V and 6 bases from J; junction bases left unmatched: 5. Looked up from germline, CDR1 is LGHNT and CDR2 is FRNRAP. This CDR3 has 16 residues. This chain's CDR3 is CASGLVLGTGGDGYTF. The CDR3 nucleotides are TGTGCTAGTGGTTTGGTATTAGGGACAGGGGGCGATGGCTACACCTTC.

V is TRBV15 and J is TRBJ1-4, with TRBD1 as a possible D gene (6 bases). V dropped 4 bases and J dropped 0 bases, with 9 bases sitting between them. Germline lookup yields CDR1 LNHNV and CDR2 YYDKDF (reference sequence). The CDR3 is 15 amino acids. The CDR3 nucleotides read TGTGCCACCAGCATCAACAGGGCAACTAATGAAAAACTGTTTTTT. Protein: CATSINRATNEKLFF.

The chain is built from TRBV9 and TRBJ2-3; 8 nucleotides align to TRBD2. Losses at the gene ends were 4 bases for V and 0 bases for J; bases not matched to a gene: 10. Looked up from germline, CDR1 is SGDLS and CDR2 is YYNGEE. CDR3 length: 17 residues. CDR3 bases: TGTGCCAGCAGCCCGAAGCCGACTAGCGTGAGCACAGATACGCAGTATTTT. This codes for CASSPKPTSVSTDTQYF.

This chain links TRBV7-2 with TRBJ1-5, with 7 bases identical to TRBD1. V was pared by 5 bases and J by 3 bases, with 7 bases of the junction left unmatched. The germline V gene encodes CDR1 SGHTA and CDR2 FQGNSA. The CDR3 runs to 15 residues. CDR3 amino acids: CASSPGGQVNQPQHF. The DNA for the CDR3 is TGTGCCAGCAGCCCCGGCGGACAGGTCAATCAGCCCCAGCATTTT. The full variable domain, rest sourced from reference TRBV7-2 and TRBJ1-5, is GAGVSQSPSNKVTEKGKDVELRCDPISGHTALYWYRQSLGQGLEFLIYFQGNSAPDKSGLPSDRFSAERTGGSVSTLTIQRTQQEDSAVYLCASSPGGQVNQPQHFGDGTRLSIL.

The sample holds many counts of this clonotype. The chain joins TRBV7-2 to TRBJ1-1; no firm D call. The CDR3 length is 16 residues. Trimming shortened V by 7 bases and J by 2 bases, and 20 bases separated the two germline ends. The germline V gene encodes CDR1 SGHTA and CDR2 FQGNSA. The CDR3 bases are TGTGCCAGCATCCGTCGGGCAGGACCCATAAACACTGAAGCTTTCTTT. This sequence encodes CASIRRAGPINTEAFF.

This clonotype was recorded only once. The chain is built from TRBV4-1 and TRBJ2-6; D uncertain. CDR1 MGHRA and CDR2 YSYEKL come from the germline V gene. V gave up 1 base and J gave up 2 bases, with 9 bases separating them. The CDR3 loop spans 16 amino acids. The CDR3: CASSQGHNAGANVLTF. The CDR3 coding sequence is TGCGCCAGCAGCCAAGGTCACAATGCTGGGGCCAACGTCCTGACTTTC.

This clonotype was counted between two and nine times. This rearrangement joins TRBV5-5 to TRBJ1-2; D perhaps matches TRBD1 (5 bases). Germline loops: CDR1 SGHKS, CDR2 YYEKEE (reference sequence). CDR3 length equals 13 residues. Trimming removed 1 base from V and 6 bases from J, with 10 bases in between. CDR3: CASSLQRQHGYTF. The CDR3 coding sequence is TGTGCCAGCAGCTTGCAAAGACAGCATGGCTACACCTTC.

The chain recombines TRBV12-2 with TRBJ2-7. TRBV12-2 is a recognized pseudogene. The CDR3 length is 15 residues. The CDR3 nucleotides are TGTGCAAGTCGCTTTCCAGCGAAGGGCTCCTACGAGCAGTACTTC. Its protein product is CASRFPAKGSYEQYF.

A few counts support this clonotype. This rearrangement joins TRBV6-6 to TRBJ1-2; TRBD1 matches 9 bases. This CDR3 has 13 amino acids. The V gene end was trimmed by 7 bases and the J gene end by 4 bases; junction bases not matched to a gene: 4. The V gene's germline CDR1 is MNHNY and CDR2 SVGAGI (reference sequence). CDR3 residues: CASIDRGSYGYTF. Here the CDR3 DNA reads TGTGCCAGCATTGACAGGGGGTCCTATGGCTACACCTTC.

This clonotype has more than one count but fewer than ten. The chain uses TRBV21-1 and TRBJ2-1; TRBD1 reflects the table's D call only, with no check against the DNA. TRBV21-1 is listed as a pseudogene. The length of the CDR3 is 16 residues. CDR3 nucleotide sequence: TGTGCCAGCAGCATACCGCCGGACAGCATTTACAATGAGCAGTTCTTC. The encoded protein is CASSIPPDSIYNEQFF.

This clonotype was observed a few times. The chain joins TRBV25-1 to TRBJ2-4; D remains ambiguous. In germline, CDR1 is MGHDK, CDR2 SYGVNS. With 6 bases removed from V and 0 bases from J, the gap between germline ends came to 6 bases. The CDR3 covers 13 residues. The CDR3 here is CASSEVAKNIQYF. The CDR3 DNA is TGTGCCAGCAGCGAAGTAGCCAAAAACATTCAGTACTTC.

A few counts support this clonotype. The chain uses TRBV6-5 and TRBJ1-4; D gene ambiguous. The CDR3 contains 13 residues. V gave up 6 bases and J gave up 10 bases, with 15 bases separating them. The germline gives CDR1 MNHEY, CDR2 SVGAGI. In nucleotides, the CDR3 is TGTGCCAGCAGCCACGAGTATTCGCGAAAACTGTTTTTT. It translates to CASSHEYSRKLFF.

The rearrangement uses TRBV9 and TRBJ1-1; 7 bases are a match to TRBD1. Germline V gene sequence: CDR1 SGDLS, CDR2 YYNGEE. This CDR3 is built from 16 residues. Losses at the gene ends were 0 bases for V and 0 bases for J; bases not matched to a gene: 5. The DNA of the CDR3 is TGTGCCAGCAGCGTAGCCCCCGGGACAGTGAACACTGAAGCTTTCTTT. It translates to CASSVAPGTVNTEAFF.

This clonotype was seen a few times. The V call is TRBV7-3, the J call TRBJ1-1, with TRBD1 as a possible D gene (6 bases). CDR1 and CDR2 from the germline V gene are SGHTA and FQGTGA. V gave up 5 bases and J gave up 4 bases, with 14 bases separating them. The CDR3 sequence is 14 residues long. CDR3 residues: CASSPRGAGTEAFF. DNA for the CDR3: TGTGCCAGCAGCCCGAGGGGGGCTGGCACTGAAGCTTTCTTT.

CDR3 region: CASSDRKVGYGYTF. In DNA, the CDR3 is TGTGCCAGCAGTGACAGAAAGGTGGGCTACGGCTACACCTTC. The chain carries TRBV2 and TRBJ1-2; D is undetermined. Germline V gene lookup returns CDR1 SNHLY and CDR2 FYNNEI. The length of the CDR3 is 14 residues. Trimming stripped 3 bases from V and 8 bases from J, with 16 bases between.